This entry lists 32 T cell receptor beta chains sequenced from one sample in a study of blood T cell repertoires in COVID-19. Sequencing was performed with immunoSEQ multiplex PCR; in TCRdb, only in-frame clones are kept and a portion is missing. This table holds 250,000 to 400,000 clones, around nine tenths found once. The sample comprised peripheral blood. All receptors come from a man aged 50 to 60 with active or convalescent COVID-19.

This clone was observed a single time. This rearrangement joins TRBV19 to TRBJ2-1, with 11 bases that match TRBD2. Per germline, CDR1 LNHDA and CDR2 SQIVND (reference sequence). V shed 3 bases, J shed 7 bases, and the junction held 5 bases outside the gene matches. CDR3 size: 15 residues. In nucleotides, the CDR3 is TGTGCCAGTAGTATGCAACTAGCGGGAGTAAATGAGCAGTTCTTC. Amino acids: CASSMQLAGVNEQFF.

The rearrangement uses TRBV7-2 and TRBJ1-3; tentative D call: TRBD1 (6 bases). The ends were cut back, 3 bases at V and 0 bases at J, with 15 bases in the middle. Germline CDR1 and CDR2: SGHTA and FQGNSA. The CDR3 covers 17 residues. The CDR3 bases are TGTGCCAGCAGCTTCGCCAGGGGTATCGGCTCTGGAAACACCATATATTTT. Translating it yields CASSFARGIGSGNTIYF.

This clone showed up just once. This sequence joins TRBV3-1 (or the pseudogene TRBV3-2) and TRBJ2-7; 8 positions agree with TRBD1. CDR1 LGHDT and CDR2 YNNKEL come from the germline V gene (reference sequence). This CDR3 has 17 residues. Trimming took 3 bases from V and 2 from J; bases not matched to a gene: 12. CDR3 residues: CASSHNLGQGKAYEQYF. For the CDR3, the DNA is TGTGCCAGCAGCCATAACCTAGGACAGGGCAAAGCCTACGAGCAGTACTTC.

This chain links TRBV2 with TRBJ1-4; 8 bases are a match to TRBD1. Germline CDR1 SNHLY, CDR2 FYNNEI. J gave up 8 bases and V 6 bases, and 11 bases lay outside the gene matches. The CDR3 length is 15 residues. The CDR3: CASSARTGRNEKLFF. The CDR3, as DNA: TGTGCCAGCAGCGCCCGGACAGGGCGGAACGAAAAACTGTTTTTT.

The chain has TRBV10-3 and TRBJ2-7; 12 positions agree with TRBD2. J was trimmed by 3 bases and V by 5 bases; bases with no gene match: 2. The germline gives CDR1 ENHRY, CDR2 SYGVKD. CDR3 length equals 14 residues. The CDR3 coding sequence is TGTGCCATCAGTACTAGCGGGGGGTTCTACGAGCAGTACTTC. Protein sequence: CAISTSGGFYEQYF.

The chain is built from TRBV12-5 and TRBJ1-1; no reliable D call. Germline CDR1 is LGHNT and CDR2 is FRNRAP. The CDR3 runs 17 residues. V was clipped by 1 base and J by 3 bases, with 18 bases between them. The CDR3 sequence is CASGLGHGNARDTEAFF. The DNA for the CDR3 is TGTGCTAGTGGTTTGGGACACGGGAATGCAAGGGACACTGAAGCTTTCTTT.

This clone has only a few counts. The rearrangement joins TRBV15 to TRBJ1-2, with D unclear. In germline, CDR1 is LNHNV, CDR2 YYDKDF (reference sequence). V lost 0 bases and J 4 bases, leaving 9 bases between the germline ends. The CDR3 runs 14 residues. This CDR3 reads CATSRDLTGYGYTF. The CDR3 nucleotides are TGTGCCACCAGCAGAGATCTCACGGGCTATGGCTACACCTTC.

The CDR3 spells CASSLGTGGFYEQYF. Here the CDR3 DNA reads TGTGCCAGCAGCTTAGGGACAGGGGGCTTCTACGAGCAGTACTTC. This chain connects TRBV7-2 to TRBJ2-7; 11 nucleotides line up with TRBD1. The V gene end was trimmed by 1 base and the J gene end by 3 bases; junction bases not matched to a gene: 2. From germline, CDR1 is SGHTA and CDR2 FQGNSA. This CDR3 is 15 amino acids long. The full variable domain, with the rest looked up from reference TRBV7-2 and TRBJ2-7, is GAGVSQSPSNKVTEKGKDVELRCDPISGHTALYWYRQSLGQGLEFLIYFQGNSAPDKSGLPSDRFSAERTGGSVSTLTIQRTQQEDSAVYLCASSLGTGGFYEQYFGPGTRLTVT.

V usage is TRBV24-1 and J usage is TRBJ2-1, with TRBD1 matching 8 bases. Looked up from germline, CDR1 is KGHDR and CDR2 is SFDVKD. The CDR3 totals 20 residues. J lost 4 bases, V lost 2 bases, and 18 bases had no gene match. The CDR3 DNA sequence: TGTGCCACCAGTGATTCATGGCACCCTGGACAGGGCGGTCTATACAATGAGCAGTTCTTC. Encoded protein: CATSDSWHPGQGGLYNEQFF.

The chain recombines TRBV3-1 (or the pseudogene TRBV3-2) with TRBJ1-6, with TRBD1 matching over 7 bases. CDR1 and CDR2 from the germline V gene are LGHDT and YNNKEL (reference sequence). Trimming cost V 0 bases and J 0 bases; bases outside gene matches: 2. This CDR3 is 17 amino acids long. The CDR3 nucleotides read TGTGCCAGCAGCCAAGAGAAGGGGGCCTCCTATAATTCACCCCTCCACTTT. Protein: CASSQEKGASYNSPLHF.

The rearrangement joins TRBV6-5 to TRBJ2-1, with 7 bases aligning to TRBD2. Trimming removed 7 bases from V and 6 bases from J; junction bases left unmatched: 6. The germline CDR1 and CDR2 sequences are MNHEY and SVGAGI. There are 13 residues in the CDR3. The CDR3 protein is CASTREPTNEQFF. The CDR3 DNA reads TGTGCCAGCACGCGGGAGCCTACCAATGAGCAGTTCTTC.

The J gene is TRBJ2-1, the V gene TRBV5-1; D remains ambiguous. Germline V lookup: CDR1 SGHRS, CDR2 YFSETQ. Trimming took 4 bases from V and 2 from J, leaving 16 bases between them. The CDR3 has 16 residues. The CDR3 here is CASSQRGGTTYNEQFF. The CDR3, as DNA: TGCGCCAGCAGCCAACGAGGCGGTACAACCTACAATGAGCAGTTCTTC.

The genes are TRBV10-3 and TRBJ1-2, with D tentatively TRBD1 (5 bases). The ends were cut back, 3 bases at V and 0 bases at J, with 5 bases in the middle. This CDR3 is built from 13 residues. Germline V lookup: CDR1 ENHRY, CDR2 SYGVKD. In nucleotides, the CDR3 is TGTGCCATCAGTGAAGGGGCTAACTATGGCTACACCTTC. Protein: CAISEGANYGYTF.

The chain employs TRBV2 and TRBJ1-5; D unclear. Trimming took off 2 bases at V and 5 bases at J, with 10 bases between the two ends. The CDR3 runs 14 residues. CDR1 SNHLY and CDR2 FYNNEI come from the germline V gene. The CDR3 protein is CASSENSRDQPQHF. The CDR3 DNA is TGTGCCAGCAGTGAAAACAGTCGAGATCAGCCCCAGCATTTT.

The CDR3 nucleotides are TGTGCCAGCGGGTGGGGCCCTTTCGGAGAGCAGTTCTTC. Translating it yields CASGWGPFGEQFF. V gene TRBV6-5 combines with J gene TRBJ2-1; tentative D call: TRBD1 (5 bases). V gave up 8 bases and J gave up 10 bases, with 18 bases separating them. Per germline, CDR1 MNHEY and CDR2 SVGAGI. The CDR3 totals 13 residues.

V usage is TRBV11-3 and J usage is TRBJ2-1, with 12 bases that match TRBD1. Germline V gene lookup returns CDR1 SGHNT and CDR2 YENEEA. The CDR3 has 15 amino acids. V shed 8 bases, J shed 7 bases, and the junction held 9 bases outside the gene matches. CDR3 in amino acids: CASGPGQGARNEQFF. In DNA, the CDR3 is TGTGCCAGCGGACCGGGACAGGGGGCGAGGAATGAGCAGTTCTTC.

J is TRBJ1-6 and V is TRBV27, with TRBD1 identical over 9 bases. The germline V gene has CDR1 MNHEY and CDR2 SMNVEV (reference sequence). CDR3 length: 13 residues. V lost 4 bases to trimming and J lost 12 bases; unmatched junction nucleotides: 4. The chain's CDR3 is CASSSGQGLPLHF. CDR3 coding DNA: TGTGCCAGCAGTTCGGGACAGGGTTTACCCCTCCACTTT.

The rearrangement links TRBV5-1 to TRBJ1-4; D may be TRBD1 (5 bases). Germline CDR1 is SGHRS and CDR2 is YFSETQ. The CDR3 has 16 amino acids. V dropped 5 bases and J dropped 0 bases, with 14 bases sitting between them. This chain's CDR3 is CASRPDSSATNEKLFF. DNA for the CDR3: TGCGCCAGCAGACCCGACAGTTCGGCAACTAATGAAAAACTGTTTTTT.

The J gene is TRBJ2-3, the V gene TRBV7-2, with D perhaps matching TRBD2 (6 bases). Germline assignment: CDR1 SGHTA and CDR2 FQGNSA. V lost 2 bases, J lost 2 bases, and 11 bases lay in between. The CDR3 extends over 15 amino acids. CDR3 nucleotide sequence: TGTGCCAGCAGCTTAAATGGAGGGAACACAGATACGCAGTATTTT. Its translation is CASSLNGGNTDTQYF. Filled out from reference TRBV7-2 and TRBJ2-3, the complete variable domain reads GAGVSQSPSNKVTEKGKDVELRCDPISGHTALYWYRQSLGQGLEFLIYFQGNSAPDKSGLPSDRFSAERTGGSVSTLTIQRTQQEDSAVYLCASSLNGGNTDTQYFGPGTRLTVL.

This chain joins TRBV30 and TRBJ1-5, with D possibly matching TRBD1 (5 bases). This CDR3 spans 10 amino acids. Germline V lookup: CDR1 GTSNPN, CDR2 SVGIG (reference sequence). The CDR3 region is CPGVWQPQHF. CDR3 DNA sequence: TGTCCGGGGGTGTGGCAGCCCCAGCATTTT. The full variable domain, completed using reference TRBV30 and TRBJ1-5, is SQTIHQWPATLVQPVGSPLSLECTVEGTSNPNLYWYRQAAGRGLQLLFYSVGIGQISSEVPQNLSASRPQDRQFILSSKKLLLSDSGFYLCPGVWQPQHFGDGTRLSIL.

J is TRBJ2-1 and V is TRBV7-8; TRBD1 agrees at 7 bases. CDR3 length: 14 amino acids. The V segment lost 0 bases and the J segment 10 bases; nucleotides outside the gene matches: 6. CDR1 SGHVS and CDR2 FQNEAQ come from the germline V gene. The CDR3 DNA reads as TGTGCCAGCAGCTTAGCGTTAGGGGGCAGCGAGCAGTTCTTC. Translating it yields CASSLALGGSEQFF. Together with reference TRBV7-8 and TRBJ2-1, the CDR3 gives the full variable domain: GAGVSQSPRYKVAKRGQDVALRCDPISGHVSLFWYQQALGQGPEFLTYFQNEAQLDKSGLPSDRFFAERPEGSVSTLKIQRTQQEDSAVYLCASSLALGGSEQFFGPGTRLTVL.

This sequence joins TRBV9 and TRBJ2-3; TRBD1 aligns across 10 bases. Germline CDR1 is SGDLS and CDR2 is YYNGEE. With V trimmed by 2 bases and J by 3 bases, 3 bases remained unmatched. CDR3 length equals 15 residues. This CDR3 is CASSVRDRGTDTQYF. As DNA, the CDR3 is TGTGCCAGCAGCGTCAGGGACAGGGGAACAGATACGCAGTATTTT.

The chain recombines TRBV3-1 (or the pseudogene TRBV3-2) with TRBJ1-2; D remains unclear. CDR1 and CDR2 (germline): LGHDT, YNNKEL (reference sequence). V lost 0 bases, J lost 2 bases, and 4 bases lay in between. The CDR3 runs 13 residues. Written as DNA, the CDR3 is TGTGCCAGCAGCCAAGACTTAAACTATGGCTACACCTTC. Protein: CASSQDLNYGYTF.

In nucleotides, the CDR3 is TGTGCCAGCAGCCAAGATCAGGGGTTCGAAACCTATGGCTACACCTTC. Translation gives CASSQDQGFETYGYTF. The rearrangement uses TRBV3-1 (or the pseudogene TRBV3-2) and TRBJ1-2; maybe TRBD1 (6 bases). Per germline, CDR1 LGHDT and CDR2 YNNKEL (reference sequence). V shed 0 bases and J shed 4 bases, with 15 bases lying between them. The CDR3 length is 16 residues.

The CDR3 nucleotides read TGTGCCAGCCCCAACCAGATAGAAAAACTGTTTTTT. The encoded protein is CASPNQIEKLFF. The rearrangement joins TRBV5-8 to TRBJ1-4; D not resolved. Trimming shortened V by 7 bases and J by 8 bases, and 12 bases separated the two germline ends. Germline V gene data show CDR1 as SGHTS and CDR2 as YDEGEE. The CDR3 extends over 12 amino acids.

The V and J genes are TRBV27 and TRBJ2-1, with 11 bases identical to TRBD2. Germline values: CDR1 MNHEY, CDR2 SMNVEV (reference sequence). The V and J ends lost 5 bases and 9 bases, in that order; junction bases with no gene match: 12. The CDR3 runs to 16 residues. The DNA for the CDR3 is TGTGCCAGCAGTCCTCCCGGGACTAGCGGATGGGGTGAGCAGTTCTTC. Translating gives CASSPPGTSGWGEQFF.

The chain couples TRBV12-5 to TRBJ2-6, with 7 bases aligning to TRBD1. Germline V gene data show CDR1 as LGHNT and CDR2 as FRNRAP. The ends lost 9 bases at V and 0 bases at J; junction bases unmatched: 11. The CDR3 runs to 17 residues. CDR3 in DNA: TGTGCTAGGGGGGTACCGGACAGGTGCTCTGGGGCCAACGTCCTGACTTTC. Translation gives CARGVPDRCSGANVLTF.

The CDR3 is CASSVDSSKQYF. The CDR3 DNA reads TGTGCCAGCAGTGTGGACTCGAGCAAGCAGTACTTC. This chain joins TRBV2 and TRBJ2-7, with TRBD2 as a possible D gene (5 bases). Trimming removed 4 bases from V and 8 bases from J, with 12 bases in between. The CDR3 contains 12 residues. Looked up from germline, CDR1 is SNHLY and CDR2 is FYNNEI.

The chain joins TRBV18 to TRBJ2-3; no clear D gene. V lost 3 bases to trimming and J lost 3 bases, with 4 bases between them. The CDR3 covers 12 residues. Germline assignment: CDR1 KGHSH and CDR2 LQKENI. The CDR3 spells CASSPETDTQYF. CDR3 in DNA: TGTGCCAGCTCACCGGAGACAGATACGCAGTATTTT.

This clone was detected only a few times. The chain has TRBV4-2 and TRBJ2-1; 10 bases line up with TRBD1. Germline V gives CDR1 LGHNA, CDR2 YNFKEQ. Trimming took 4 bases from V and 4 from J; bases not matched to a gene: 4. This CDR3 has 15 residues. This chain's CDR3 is CASSPGQGDYNEQFF. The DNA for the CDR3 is TGTGCCAGCAGCCCAGGACAGGGGGATTACAATGAGCAGTTCTTC.

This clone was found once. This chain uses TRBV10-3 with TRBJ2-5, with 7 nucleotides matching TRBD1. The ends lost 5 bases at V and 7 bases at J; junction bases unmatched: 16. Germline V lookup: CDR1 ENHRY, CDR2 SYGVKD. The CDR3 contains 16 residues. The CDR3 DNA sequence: TGTGCCATCAGTTCTTACCGGACAGGAGCAGAAGGGACCCAGTACTTC. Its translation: CAISSYRTGAEGTQYF.

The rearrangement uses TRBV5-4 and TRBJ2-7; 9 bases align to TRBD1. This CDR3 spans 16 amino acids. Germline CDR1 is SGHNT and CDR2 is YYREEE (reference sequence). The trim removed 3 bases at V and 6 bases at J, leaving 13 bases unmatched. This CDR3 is CASSSGTGSASGEQYF. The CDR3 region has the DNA TGTGCCAGCAGCTCAGGGACAGGGTCGGCGTCTGGCGAGCAGTACTTC.